This TCR beta chain was obtained from a study of T cell responses to AZD1222 COVID-19 vaccine. General study findings and limits: After the peak T cell response, and only then, were repertoires sampled. Nearly half of spike-specific TCRs reportedly target unmutated variant regions.

Produced via immunoSEQ multiplex PCR; TCRdb's table is partial and in-frame only. The table shows 110,000 or so clones, with around 90% occurring only once. Germline V gene lookup returns CDR1 SGHRS and CDR2 YFSETQ. The V gene lost 2 bases and the J gene lost 2 bases, with 9 bases spanning the gap. The CDR3 totals 14 residues. Note on this clone: Its antigen is still unknown.

The chain uses TRBV5-1 and TRBJ2-3; no definite D call. The clonotype originates from an adult in good health. The source was peripheral blood, collected on day 0 of AZD1222 vaccination. CDR3 sequence: CASSLLGLTDTQYF. The CDR3 DNA sequence: TGCGCCAGCAGCTTACTCGGCCTCACAGATACGCAGTATTTT.